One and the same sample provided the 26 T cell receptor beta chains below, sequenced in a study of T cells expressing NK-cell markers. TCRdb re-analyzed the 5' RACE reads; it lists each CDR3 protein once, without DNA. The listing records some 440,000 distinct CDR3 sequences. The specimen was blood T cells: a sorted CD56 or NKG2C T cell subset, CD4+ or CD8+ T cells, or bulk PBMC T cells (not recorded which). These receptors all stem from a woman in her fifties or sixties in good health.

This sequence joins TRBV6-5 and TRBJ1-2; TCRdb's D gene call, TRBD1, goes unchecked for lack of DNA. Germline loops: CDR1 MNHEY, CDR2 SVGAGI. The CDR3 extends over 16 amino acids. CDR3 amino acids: CASTGTGISGNYGYTF.

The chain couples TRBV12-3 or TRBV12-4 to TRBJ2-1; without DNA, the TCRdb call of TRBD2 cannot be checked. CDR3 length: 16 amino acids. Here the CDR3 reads CASGSPGTSGRNEQFF.

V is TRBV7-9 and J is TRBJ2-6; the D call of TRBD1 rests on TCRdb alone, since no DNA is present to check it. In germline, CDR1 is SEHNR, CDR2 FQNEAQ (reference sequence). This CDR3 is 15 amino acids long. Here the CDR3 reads CASSSQDSGANVLTF.

CDR3: CASSTGTAGGYTF. The gene calls are TRBV21-1 and TRBJ1-2; TCRdb proposes TRBD1, but this gene call is untestable without DNA. TRBV21-1 is described as a pseudogene. The CDR3 consists of 13 residues.

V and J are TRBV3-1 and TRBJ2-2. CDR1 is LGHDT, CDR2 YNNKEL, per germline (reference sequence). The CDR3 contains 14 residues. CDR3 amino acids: CASSQGLGTGELFF.

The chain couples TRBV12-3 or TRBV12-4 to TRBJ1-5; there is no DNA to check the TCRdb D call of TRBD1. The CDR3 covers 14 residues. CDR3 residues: CASTGGTGLLPQHF.

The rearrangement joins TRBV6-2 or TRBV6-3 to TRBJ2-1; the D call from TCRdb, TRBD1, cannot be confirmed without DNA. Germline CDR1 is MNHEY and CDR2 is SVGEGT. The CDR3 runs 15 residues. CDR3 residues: CASRGEGGPNNEQFF.

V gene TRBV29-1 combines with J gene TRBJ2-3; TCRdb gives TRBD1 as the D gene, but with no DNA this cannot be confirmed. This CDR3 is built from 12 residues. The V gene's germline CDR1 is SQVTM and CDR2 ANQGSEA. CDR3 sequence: CSVEVGGGTQYF.

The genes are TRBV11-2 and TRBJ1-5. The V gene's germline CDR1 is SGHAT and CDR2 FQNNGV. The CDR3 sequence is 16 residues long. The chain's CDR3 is CASSSTAGVSNQPQHF.

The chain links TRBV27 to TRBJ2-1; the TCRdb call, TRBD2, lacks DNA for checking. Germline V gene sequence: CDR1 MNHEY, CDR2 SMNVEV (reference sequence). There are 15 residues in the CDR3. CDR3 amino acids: CASSPNSGGTSEQFF.

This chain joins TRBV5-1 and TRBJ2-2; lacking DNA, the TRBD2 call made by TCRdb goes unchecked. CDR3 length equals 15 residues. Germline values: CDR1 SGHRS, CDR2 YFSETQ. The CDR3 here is CASGGGGTNTGELFF.

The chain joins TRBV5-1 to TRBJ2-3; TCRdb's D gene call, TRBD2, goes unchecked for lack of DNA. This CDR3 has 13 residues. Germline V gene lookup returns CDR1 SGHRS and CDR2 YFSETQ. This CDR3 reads CASTVPGTDTQYF.

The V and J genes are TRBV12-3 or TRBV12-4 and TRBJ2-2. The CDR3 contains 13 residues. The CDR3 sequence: CASSSGTTGELFF.

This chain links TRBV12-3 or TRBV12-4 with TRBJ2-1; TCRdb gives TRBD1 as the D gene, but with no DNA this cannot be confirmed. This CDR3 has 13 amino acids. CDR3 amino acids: CASRDRLGNEQFF.

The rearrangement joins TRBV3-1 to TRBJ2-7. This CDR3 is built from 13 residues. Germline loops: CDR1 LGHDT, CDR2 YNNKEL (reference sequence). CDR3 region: CASSEVPDDEQYF.

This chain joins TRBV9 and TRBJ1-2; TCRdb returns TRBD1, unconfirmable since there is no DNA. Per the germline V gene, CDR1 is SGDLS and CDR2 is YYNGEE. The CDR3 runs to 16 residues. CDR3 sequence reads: CASSIETGALSYGYTF.

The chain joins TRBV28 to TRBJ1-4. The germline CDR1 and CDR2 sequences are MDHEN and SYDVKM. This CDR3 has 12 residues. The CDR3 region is CASSAGNEKLFF.

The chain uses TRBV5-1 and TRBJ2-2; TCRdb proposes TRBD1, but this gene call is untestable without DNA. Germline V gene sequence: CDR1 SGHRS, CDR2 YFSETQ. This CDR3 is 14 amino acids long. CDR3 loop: CASARDSNTGELFF. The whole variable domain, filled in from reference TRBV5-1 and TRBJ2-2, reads KAGVTQTPRYLIKTRGQQVTLSCSPISGHRSVSWYQQTPGQGLQFLFEYFSETQRNKGNFPGRFSGRQFSNSRSEMNVSTLELGDSALYLCASARDSNTGELFFGEGSRLTVL.

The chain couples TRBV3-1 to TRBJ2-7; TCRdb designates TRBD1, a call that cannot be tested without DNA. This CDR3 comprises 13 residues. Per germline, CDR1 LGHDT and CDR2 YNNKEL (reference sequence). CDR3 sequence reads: CASSPTGSYEQYF.

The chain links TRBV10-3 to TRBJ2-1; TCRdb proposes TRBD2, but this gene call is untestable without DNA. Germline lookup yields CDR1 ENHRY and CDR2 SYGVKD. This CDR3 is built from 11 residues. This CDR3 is CAIRASSFQFF.

This chain's CDR3 is CASSLAGGLDPDETQYF. The rearrangement links TRBV7-2 to TRBJ2-5; TCRdb lists TRBD1, though no DNA is available to test this call. Per the germline V gene, CDR1 is SGHTA and CDR2 is FQGNSA. The length of the CDR3 is 17 residues.

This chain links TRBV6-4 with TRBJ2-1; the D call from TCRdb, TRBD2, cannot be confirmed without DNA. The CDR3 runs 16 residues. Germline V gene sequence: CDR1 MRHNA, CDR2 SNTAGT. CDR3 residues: CASSPAQAGGPYEQFF.

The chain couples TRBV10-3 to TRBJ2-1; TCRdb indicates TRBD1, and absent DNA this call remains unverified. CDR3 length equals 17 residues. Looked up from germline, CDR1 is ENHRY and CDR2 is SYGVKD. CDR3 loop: CAISESPSGPRGNEQFF.

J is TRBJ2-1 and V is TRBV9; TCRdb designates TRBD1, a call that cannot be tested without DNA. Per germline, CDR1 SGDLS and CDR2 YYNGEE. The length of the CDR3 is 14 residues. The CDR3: CASKYGAGRNEQFF.

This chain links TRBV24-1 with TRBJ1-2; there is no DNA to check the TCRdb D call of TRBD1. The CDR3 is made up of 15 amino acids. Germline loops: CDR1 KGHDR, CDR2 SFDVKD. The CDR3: CATSDGTGDGYGYTF.

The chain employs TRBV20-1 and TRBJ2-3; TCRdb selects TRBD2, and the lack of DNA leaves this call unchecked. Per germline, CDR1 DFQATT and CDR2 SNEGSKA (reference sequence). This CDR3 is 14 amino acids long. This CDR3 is CSARETGVGNTQYF.